Described below is a single TCR beta chain sequence and its context. The data stem from a study of cytomegalovirus exposure and HLA in healthy donors. PCR was performed using 60 Vbeta and 13 Jbeta primers. In the original processing: Unique TCR beta chains totaled about 73 million in a later count, with approximately 11 million of them shared. This table comes from immunoSEQ multiplex PCR, and its TCRdb copy is limited to in-frame clones, with some not included. V and J calls and clone size come straight from that table; D and trimming were deduced from the DNA. The table has 110,000 to 150,000 clones, approximately 82% seen once; the top ten hold roughly 10%. J gave up 7 bases and V 7 bases, and 5 bases lay outside the gene matches. The CDR3 extends over 12 amino acids. Germline V gene sequence: CDR1 SEHNR, CDR2 FQNEAQ (reference sequence).

The sequencing input was PBMCs. The clonotype comes from a woman aged 60-75 years in good health and CMV-seropositive. The gene calls are TRBV7-9 and TRBJ1-2; 8 bases agree with TRBD1. The CDR3 region has the DNA TGTGCCAGCAAAGACAGGGGACTTGGCTACACCTTC. It yields the protein CASKDRGLGYTF.